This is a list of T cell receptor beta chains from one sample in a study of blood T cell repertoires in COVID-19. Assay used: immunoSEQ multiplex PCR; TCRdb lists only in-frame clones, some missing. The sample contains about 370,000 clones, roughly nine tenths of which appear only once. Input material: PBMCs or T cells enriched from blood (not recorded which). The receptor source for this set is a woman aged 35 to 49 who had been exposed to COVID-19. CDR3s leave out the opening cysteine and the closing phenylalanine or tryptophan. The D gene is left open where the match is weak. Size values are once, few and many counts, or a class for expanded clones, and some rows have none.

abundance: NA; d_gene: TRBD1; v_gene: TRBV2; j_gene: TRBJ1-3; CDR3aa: ASRSGHRGGSSGNTIY
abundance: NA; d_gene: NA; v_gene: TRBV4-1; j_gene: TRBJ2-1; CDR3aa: ASSQDRAGSYNEQF
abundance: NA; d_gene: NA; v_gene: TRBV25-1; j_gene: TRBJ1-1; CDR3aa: ASRIGENTEAF
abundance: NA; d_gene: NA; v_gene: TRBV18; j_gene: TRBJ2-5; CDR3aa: ASSPPQGWETQY
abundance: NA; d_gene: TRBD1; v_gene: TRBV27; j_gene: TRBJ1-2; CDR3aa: ASSSTGGANYGYT
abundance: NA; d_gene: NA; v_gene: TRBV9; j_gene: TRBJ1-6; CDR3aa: ASSARSDSPLH
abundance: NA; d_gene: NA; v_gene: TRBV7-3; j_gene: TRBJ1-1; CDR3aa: ASSSQMNTEAF
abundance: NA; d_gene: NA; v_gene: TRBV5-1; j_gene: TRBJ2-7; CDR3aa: ASSLKRFPYEQY
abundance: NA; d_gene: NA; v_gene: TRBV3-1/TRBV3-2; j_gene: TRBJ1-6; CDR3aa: ASSQRGVDSPLH
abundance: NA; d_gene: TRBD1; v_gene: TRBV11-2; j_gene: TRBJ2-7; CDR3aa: ASSLVGTDYYEQY
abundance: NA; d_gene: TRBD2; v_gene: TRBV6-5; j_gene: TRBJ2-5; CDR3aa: ASRTSGSETQY
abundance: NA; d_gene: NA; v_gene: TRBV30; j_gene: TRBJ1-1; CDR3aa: AWSAGRAEAF
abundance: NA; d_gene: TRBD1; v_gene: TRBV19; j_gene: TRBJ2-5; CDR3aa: ASRMTGRFQETQY
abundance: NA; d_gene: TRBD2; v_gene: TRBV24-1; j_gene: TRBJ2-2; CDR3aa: ATSDLGRGGAGELF
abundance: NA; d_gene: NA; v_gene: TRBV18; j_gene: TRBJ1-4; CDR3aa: ASSRGEKLF
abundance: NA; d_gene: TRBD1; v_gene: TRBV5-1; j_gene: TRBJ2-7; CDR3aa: ASSATGDYEQY
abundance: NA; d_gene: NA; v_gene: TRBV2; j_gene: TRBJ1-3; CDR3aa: ASSEALPEGGTGNTIY
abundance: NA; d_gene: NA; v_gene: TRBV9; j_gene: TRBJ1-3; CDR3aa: ASSVDRFSGNTIY
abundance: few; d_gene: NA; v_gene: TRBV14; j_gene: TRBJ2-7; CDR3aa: ASSQGPGQGSYEQY
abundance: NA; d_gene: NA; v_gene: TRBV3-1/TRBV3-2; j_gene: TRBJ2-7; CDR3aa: ASSQRGEQY
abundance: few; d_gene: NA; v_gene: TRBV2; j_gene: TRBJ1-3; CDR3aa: ASAAEFAGNTIY
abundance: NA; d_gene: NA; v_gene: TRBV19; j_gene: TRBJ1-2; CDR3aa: ASSILGSFYGYT
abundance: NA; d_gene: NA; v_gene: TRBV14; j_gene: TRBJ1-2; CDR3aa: ASSKQGRNYGYT
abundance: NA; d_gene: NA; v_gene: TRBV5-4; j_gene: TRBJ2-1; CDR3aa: ASSPRDSYNEQF
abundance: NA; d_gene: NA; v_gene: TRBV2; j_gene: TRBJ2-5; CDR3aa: ASSYSGWSETQY
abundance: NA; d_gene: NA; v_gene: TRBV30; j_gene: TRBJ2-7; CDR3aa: AWSQGGGEQY
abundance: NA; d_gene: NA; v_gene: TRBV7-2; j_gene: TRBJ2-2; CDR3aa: ASTHPSGAPVATGELF
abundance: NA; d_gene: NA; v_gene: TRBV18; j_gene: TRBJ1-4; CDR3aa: ASSTPSGRDREKLF
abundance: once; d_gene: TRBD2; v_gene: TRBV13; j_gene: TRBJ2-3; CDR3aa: ASSSLAGDTQY
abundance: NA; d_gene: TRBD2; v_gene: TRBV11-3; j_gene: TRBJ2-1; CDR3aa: ASSSEGVGRVNEQF
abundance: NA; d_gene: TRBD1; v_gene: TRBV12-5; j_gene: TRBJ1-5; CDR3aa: ASGGDRANSNQPQH
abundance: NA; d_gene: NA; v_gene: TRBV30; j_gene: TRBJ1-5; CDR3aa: AWSPSINQPQH
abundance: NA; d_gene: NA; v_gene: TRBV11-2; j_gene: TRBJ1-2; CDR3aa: ASRVGANYGYT
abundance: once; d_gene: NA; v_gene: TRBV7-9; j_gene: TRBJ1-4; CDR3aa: ASSSQILRSEKLF
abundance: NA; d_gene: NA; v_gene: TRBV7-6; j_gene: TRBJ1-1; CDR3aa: ASSVSGTQNTEAF
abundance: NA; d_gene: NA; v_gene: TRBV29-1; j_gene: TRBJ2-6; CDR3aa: SVGGGANVLT
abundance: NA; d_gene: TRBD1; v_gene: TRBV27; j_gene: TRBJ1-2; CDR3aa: ASSPRTGTGYGYT
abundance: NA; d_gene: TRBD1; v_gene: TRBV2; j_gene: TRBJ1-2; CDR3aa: ASTLGQGSYGYT
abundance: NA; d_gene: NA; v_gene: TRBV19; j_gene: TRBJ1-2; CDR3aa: ASSIVRQQVGYT
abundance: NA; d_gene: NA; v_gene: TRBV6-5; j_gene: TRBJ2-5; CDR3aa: ASSSRLLQETQY
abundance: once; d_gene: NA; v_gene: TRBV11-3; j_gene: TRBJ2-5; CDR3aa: ASSLDVRETQY
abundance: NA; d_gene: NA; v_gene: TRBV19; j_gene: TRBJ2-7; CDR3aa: ASSLGTAGDYEQY
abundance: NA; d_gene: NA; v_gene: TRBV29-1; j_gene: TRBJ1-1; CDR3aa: SARGWENTEAF
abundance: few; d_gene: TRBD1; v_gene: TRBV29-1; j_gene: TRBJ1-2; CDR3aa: SVAGTGGGGYT
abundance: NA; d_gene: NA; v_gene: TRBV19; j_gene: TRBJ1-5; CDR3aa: ASRWSSSRYSNQPQH
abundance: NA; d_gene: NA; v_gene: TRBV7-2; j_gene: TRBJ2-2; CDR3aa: ASSLVGGHNTGELF
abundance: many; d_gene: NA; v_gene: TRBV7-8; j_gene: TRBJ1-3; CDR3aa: ASSLAGGGGWNTIY
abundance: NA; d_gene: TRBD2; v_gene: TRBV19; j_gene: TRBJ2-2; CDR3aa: ASKLAGRTNTGELF
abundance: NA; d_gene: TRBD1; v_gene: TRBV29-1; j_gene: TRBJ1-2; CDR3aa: SVERQGGYT
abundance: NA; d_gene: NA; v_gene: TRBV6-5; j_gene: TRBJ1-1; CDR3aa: ASSYSQAWANTEAF
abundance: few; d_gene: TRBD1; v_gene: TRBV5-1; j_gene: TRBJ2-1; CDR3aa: ASTVTGESGDEQF
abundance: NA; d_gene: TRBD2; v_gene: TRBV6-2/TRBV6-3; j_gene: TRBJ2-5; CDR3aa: ASSSGLAGGPVGETQY
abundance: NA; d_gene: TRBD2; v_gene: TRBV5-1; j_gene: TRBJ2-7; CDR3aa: ASSAGEGSYEQY
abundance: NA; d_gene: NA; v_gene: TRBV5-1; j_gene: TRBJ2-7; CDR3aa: ASSLAGSYEQY
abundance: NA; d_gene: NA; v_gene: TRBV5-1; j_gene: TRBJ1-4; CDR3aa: ASSPSGGRNEKLF
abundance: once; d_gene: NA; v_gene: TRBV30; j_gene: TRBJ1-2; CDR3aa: AWSQGTNYGYT
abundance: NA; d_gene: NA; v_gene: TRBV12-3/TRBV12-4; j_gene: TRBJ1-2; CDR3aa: ASTLQGLYGYT
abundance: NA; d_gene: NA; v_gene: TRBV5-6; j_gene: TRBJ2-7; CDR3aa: ASSLSGQYEQY
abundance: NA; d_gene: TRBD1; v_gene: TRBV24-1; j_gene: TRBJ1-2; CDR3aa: ATSDPGQGFGYT